These T cell receptor beta chains were read from a single sample in a study of response to subunit inactivated influenza vaccine. From the RT-PCR reads, TCRdb called clonotypes with MiXCR, one entry per CDR3 protein. The table lists 150,000 to 200,000 distinct CDR3 sequences, about an eighth of them singletons. The data were also submitted as part of a second study, on T cells expressing NK-cell markers.

Sequenced here: CD8+ T cells sorted from PBMCs, sampled 11 to 12 days after vaccination. Source of these receptors: a man aged 45 to 65 who received an inactivated influenza vaccine. Each CDR3 is given with its conserved first and last residue. Each record gives: J gene, V gene, clone size, D gene, CDR3 protein, CDR3 DNA. D genes are given only for firm matches. The size of a clone is reported for some rows only, either as once, few or many, or as a class for expanded clones.

TRBJ2-7,TRBV23-1,few,TRBD1,CASSSRDRAGISYEQYF,TGCGCCAGCAGTTCCCGGGACAGGGCGGGGATCTCCTACGAGCAGTACTTC
TRBJ2-5,TRBV7-9,-,-,CASSFGRVLSHEETQYF,TGTGCCAGCAGCTTTGGCAGGGTCTTGAGTCATGAAGAGACCCAGTACTTC
TRBJ1-1,TRBV12-3/TRBV12-4,few,-,CASSPSLTGNTEAFF,TGTGCCAGCAGTCCATCCCTTACAGGGAACACTGAAGCTTTCTTT
TRBJ2-1,TRBV28,-,-,CASSEDANSYNEQFF,TGTGCCAGCAGTGAGGATGCCAACTCCTACAATGAGCAGTTCTTC
TRBJ2-1,TRBV2,few,TRBD2,CASSLRREVYNEQFF,TGTGCCAGCAGCCTTCGGCGGGAGGTCTACAATGAGCAGTTCTTC
TRBJ1-2,TRBV29-1,few,-,CSASGGDGGYTF,TGCAGCGCCTCCGGGGGGGACGGCGGCTACACCTTC
TRBJ2-7,TRBV12-3/TRBV12-4,few,-,CASSLAMGWQQYF,TGTGCCAGCAGCCTCGCGATGGGCTGGCAGCAGTACTTC
TRBJ2-1,TRBV10-3,many,TRBD2,CAISESLAGGYNEQFF,TGTGCCATCAGTGAGTCACTAGCGGGGGGTTACAATGAGCAGTTCTTC
TRBJ2-5,TRBV24-1,-,TRBD1,CATSDGGQGLQETQYF,TGTGCCACCAGTGATGGGGGACAGGGGTTACAAGAGACCCAGTACTTC
TRBJ2-5,TRBV7-6,few,TRBD1,CASSLKGQGIIKTQYF,TGTGCCAGCAGCTTAAAGGGACAGGGGATTATAAAGACCCAGTACTTC
TRBJ2-5,TRBV28,-,-,CASSSLVGVVETQYF,TGTGCCAGCAGTTCACTAGTGGGGGTCGTGGAGACCCAGTACTTC
TRBJ2-1,TRBV5-1,-,TRBD2,CASGWGGSAYNEQFF,TGCGCCAGCGGGTGGGGGGGATCCGCCTACAATGAGCAGTTCTTC
TRBJ2-1,TRBV6-5,few,-,CASSYVGDINEQFF,TGTGCCAGCAGTTACGTGGGGGATATCAATGAGCAGTTCTTC
TRBJ2-7,TRBV6-5,-,-,CASSYQMTQSSYEQYF,TGTGCCAGCAGTTACCAAATGACACAAAGCTCCTACGAGCAGTACTTC
TRBJ1-3,TRBV7-9,-,-,CASSLAGTLPPGNTIYF,TGTGCCAGCAGCTTAGCAGGAACCCTTCCACCGGGAAACACCATATATTTT
TRBJ1-4,TRBV7-9,medium-sized,-,CASAEVGDEKLFF,TGTGCCAGCGCCGAAGTTGGCGACGAAAAACTGTTTTTT
TRBJ2-1,TRBV20-1,-,-,CSARGPYDNEQFF,TGCAGTGCTAGAGGCCCCTACGACAATGAGCAGTTCTTC
TRBJ2-7,TRBV7-2,few,-,CASSSWGYEQYF,TGTGCCAGCAGCTCCTGGGGGTACGAGCAGTACTTC
TRBJ2-1,TRBV20-1,-,TRBD2,CSAREESLADNNEQFF,TGCAGTGCTAGAGAGGAGTCACTAGCGGACAACAATGAGCAGTTCTTC
TRBJ2-1,TRBV9,-,TRBD2,CASSVEGTTYNEQFF,TGTGCCAGCAGCGTAGAGGGGACTACGTACAATGAGCAGTTCTTC
TRBJ2-7,TRBV20-1,few,-,CSARGAGPTYEQYF,TGCAGTGCTAGAGGGGCAGGCCCTACCTACGAGCAGTACTTC
TRBJ2-2,TRBV10-3,few,TRBD1,CATIGTGGKEDTGELFF,TGTGCCACCATTGGGACAGGGGGTAAGGAGGACACCGGGGAGCTGTTTTTT
TRBJ2-1,TRBV7-9,few,TRBD2,CASSSSMASGRHNEQFF,TGTGCCAGCAGCTCCTCAATGGCTAGCGGGAGGCACAATGAGCAGTTCTTC
TRBJ1-1,TRBV5-5,-,-,CASSRFPETGEGPEAFF,TGTGCCAGCAGCCGTTTTCCGGAGACAGGTGAGGGCCCTGAAGCTTTCTTT
TRBJ1-4,TRBV2,few,TRBD1,CASQRWQGASSEKLFF,TGTGCCAGTCAGCGGTGGCAGGGGGCCTCTTCTGAAAAACTGTTTTTT
TRBJ2-1,TRBV4-3,few,TRBD2,CASSPQGAGGTHDYNEQFF,TGCGCCAGCAGCCCCCAGGGAGCGGGGGGGACGCACGACTACAATGAGCAGTTCTTC
TRBJ2-1,TRBV12-3/TRBV12-4,many,-,CASSPRYNEQFF,TGTGCCAGCAGTCCCCGATACAATGAGCAGTTCTTC
TRBJ2-1,TRBV29-1,-,-,CSVDYRGITDEQFF,TGCAGCGTTGACTATCGGGGTATTACGGATGAGCAGTTCTTC
TRBJ2-2,TRBV11-2,few,TRBD1,CASSLLDRAGELFF,TGTGCCAGCAGCTTGCTCGACAGGGCCGGGGAGCTGTTTTTT
TRBJ2-1,TRBV6-2/TRBV6-3,many,-,CASSYSISVPYNEQFF,TGTGCCAGCAGCTACTCAATCAGTGTCCCCTACAATGAGCAGTTCTTC
TRBJ2-2,TRBV20-1,few,TRBD2,CSARDELAENTGELFF,TGCAGTGCTAGAGATGAACTAGCGGAGAACACCGGGGAGCTGTTTTTT
TRBJ1-5,TRBV20-1,many,-,CSARDTNQPQHF,TGCAGTGCTAGAGATACAAATCAGCCCCAGCATTTT
TRBJ2-7,TRBV12-5,many,-,CASDQQRSSYEQYF,TGTGCTAGTGACCAACAGCGAAGCTCCTACGAGCAGTACTTC
TRBJ2-5,TRBV6-1,-,-,CASSEGPSRLETQYF,TGTGCCAGCAGTGAGGGGCCTTCCAGGCTGGAGACCCAGTACTTC
TRBJ2-7,TRBV25-1,-,-,CASSEYHHEQYF,TGTGCCAGCAGTGAATATCACCACGAGCAGTACTTC
TRBJ1-2,TRBV12-3/TRBV12-4,many,-,CASSSPGEPGYTF,TGTGCCAGCAGTTCTCCAGGGGAACCTGGCTACACCTTC
TRBJ1-2,TRBV28,-,-,CASTLGSDGYTF,TGTGCCAGCACCTTGGGCTCGGACGGCTACACCTTC
TRBJ2-3,TRBV27,few,TRBD2,CASSLFGLVLTDTQYF,TGTGCCAGCAGTTTATTCGGACTAGTCCTCACAGATACGCAGTATTTT
TRBJ2-2,TRBV15,-,TRBD1,CATSRHYGTAPNTGELFF,TGTGCCACCAGCAGACACTACGGGACAGCCCCGAACACCGGGGAGCTGTTTTTT
TRBJ2-1,TRBV11-3,many,-,CASASGSSVKYNEQFF,TGTGCCAGTGCCAGTGGAAGTAGCGTGAAATACAATGAGCAGTTCTTC
TRBJ1-1,TRBV6-5,few,-,CASRAGGEAFF,TGTGCCAGCCGGGCCGGGGGTGAAGCTTTCTTT
TRBJ2-3,TRBV27,-,TRBD2,CASSLISGRATDTQYF,TGTGCCAGCAGTTTAATCAGCGGGAGGGCGACAGATACGCAGTATTTT
TRBJ1-6,TRBV5-4,few,-,CASSLSPGANSPLHF,TGTGCCAGCAGCTTGTCGCCAGGGGCCAATTCACCCCTCCACTTT
TRBJ1-6,TRBV7-2,many,-,CASSLGSSPLHF,TGTGCCAGCAGCTTAGGTTCGTCACCCCTCCACTTT
TRBJ2-1,TRBV30,few,TRBD2,CAWTGLADNEQFF,TGTGCCTGGACCGGACTAGCGGACAATGAGCAGTTCTTC
TRBJ2-1,TRBV3-1,few,TRBD2,CASSQDELAGDEQFF,TGTGCCAGCAGCCAGGATGAACTAGCGGGAGATGAGCAGTTCTTC
TRBJ1-4,TRBV2,-,TRBD1,CASRRDSLNEKLFF,TGTGCCAGCAGAAGGGACAGCCTGAATGAAAAACTGTTTTTT
TRBJ2-1,TRBV13,-,TRBD2,CASSLGGGALVYEQFF,TGTGCCAGCAGCTTAGGCGGGGGGGCCTTGGTGTATGAGCAGTTCTTC
TRBJ2-2,TRBV13,few,TRBD1,CASSWGQGGAGELFF,TGTGCCAGCAGCTGGGGACAGGGAGGCGCCGGGGAGCTGTTTTTT
TRBJ2-7,TRBV4-3,-,TRBD2,CASSQDPTSGGSYEQYF,TGCGCCAGCAGCCAAGATCCCACTAGCGGAGGCTCCTACGAGCAGTACTTC
TRBJ1-2,TRBV29-1,-,TRBD1,CSATSRTGRYTF,TGCAGCGCTACCTCCCGGACAGGGCGCTACACCTTC
TRBJ1-5,TRBV12-3/TRBV12-4,many,TRBD1,CASSLVAGGGQPQHF,TGTGCCAGCAGTTTAGTTGCAGGGGGCGGTCAGCCCCAGCATTTT
TRBJ2-2,TRBV28,many,-,CASSLSFNTGELFF,TGTGCCAGCAGTTTAAGCTTCAACACCGGGGAGCTGTTTTTT
TRBJ2-4,TRBV11-2,few,TRBD1,CASSAWDRNTPRVEAKNIQYF,TGTGCCAGCAGCGCCTGGGACAGAAATACTCCACGGGTGGAGGCCAAAAACATTCAGTACTTC
TRBJ1-1,TRBV5-8,-,-,CASSSLQANTEAFF,TGTGCCAGCAGCTCCTTACAGGCGAACACTGAAGCTTTCTTT
TRBJ2-7,TRBV15,-,-,CATSRERVPTYEQYF,TGTGCCACCAGCAGAGAGCGGGTTCCTACCTACGAGCAGTACTTC
TRBJ1-6,TRBV4-3,few,-,CASSQDKQQNLPLHF,TGCGCCAGCAGCCAAGATAAGCAACAGAATTTACCCCTCCACTTT
TRBJ2-7,TRBV4-2,-,TRBD1,CASSQEETGFYEQYF,TGTGCCAGCAGCCAGGAAGAGACAGGGTTCTACGAGCAGTACTTC
TRBJ2-3,TRBV20-1,few,TRBD2,CSATSGTSGRATDTQYF,TGCAGTGCTACTTCCGGGACTAGCGGGAGAGCCACAGATACGCAGTATTTT